These 10 T cell receptor beta chains were all obtained from the same sample, sequenced in a study of T cell changes during pregnancy in multiple sclerosis. Profiling relied on immunoSEQ multiplex PCR, and the TCRdb table lists in-frame clones only, not all of them. The profile shows approximately 65,000 clones, 95% to 97% of them singletons. Material: CD8+ T cells from peripheral blood mononuclear cells, obtained after pregnancy. These TCRs come from a female donor with multiple sclerosis, enrolled in a pregnancy study.

The chain employs TRBV27 and TRBJ1-3; D perhaps matches TRBD1 (5 bases). Germline values: CDR1 MNHEY, CDR2 SMNVEV (reference sequence). The CDR3 contains 13 residues. Trimming cost V 2 bases and J 8 bases, with 10 bases left between them. The CDR3 DNA follows: TGTGCCAGCAGTTTAGCAGGGTCGCACACCATATATTTT. Translation gives CASSLAGSHTIYF.

This clone is judged medium-sized. The chain joins TRBV5-1 to TRBJ2-2; 11 nucleotides line up with TRBD1. The J segment lost 5 bases and the V segment lost 7 bases, leaving 4 bases of the junction unmatched. Germline loops: CDR1 SGHRS, CDR2 YFSETQ. The CDR3 contains 14 residues. In DNA form, the CDR3 reads TGCGCCAGCTGGGACAGGGGGAGGACCGGGGAGCTGTTTTTT. Translating gives CASWDRGRTGELFF.

This chain connects TRBV6-5 to TRBJ1-3; tentative D call: TRBD1 (5 bases). CDR1 and CDR2 (germline): MNHEY, SVGAGI. CDR3 length equals 16 residues. V was pared by 0 bases and J by 1 base, with 10 bases between. The CDR3 DNA reads TGTGCCAGCAGTTACTCGGGTCCAGGGTCTGGAAACACCATATATTTT. As protein: CASSYSGPGSGNTIYF.

This chain uses TRBV5-1 with TRBJ2-2, with unresolved D. CDR1 and CDR2 from the germline V gene are SGHRS and YFSETQ. This CDR3 is built from 14 residues. Trimming removed 7 bases from V and 3 bases from J, with 13 bases in between. Written as DNA, the CDR3 is TGCGCCAGCCAACTCCGCCCCGACACCGGGGAGCTGTTTTTT. It codes for CASQLRPDTGELFF. Full variable domain (remainder filled in from reference TRBV5-1 and TRBJ2-2): KAGVTQTPRYLIKTRGQQVTLSCSPISGHRSVSWYQQTPGQGLQFLFEYFSETQRNKGNFPGRFSGRQFSNSRSEMNVSTLELGDSALYLCASQLRPDTGELFFGEGSRLTVL.

This clone has a single count. The chain employs TRBV11-2 and TRBJ1-5; D gene unclear. This CDR3 is 14 amino acids long. The ends were cut back, 0 bases at V and 1 base at J, with 4 bases in the middle. Germline CDR1 and CDR2: SGHAT and FQNNGV. Written as DNA, the CDR3 is TGTGCCAGCAGCTTAGAGGCAAGCAATCAGCCCCAGCATTTT. Its protein is CASSLEASNQPQHF.

The chain combines TRBV19 with TRBJ2-6, with D possibly being TRBD2 (6 bases). V dropped 7 bases and J dropped 0 bases, with 22 bases sitting between them. The germline CDR1 and CDR2 sequences are LNHDA and SQIVND (reference sequence). The CDR3 is 19 amino acids. The CDR3 coding sequence is TGTGCCAGTAATGGGGGGAAGACACCAAAACTCTCTGGGGCCAACGTCCTGACTTTC. Its protein is CASNGGKTPKLSGANVLTF.

CDR3: CASSELRSPYEQYF. CDR3 nucleotide sequence: TGTGCCAGCAGTGAGCTCAGGTCCCCCTACGAGCAGTACTTC. The chain combines TRBV2 with TRBJ2-7; no definite D call. CDR1 and CDR2 (germline): SNHLY, FYNNEI. The CDR3 runs 14 residues. Deletions cut 3 bases from V and 2 bases from J, with 11 bases between.

This CDR3 reads CASSVLSYNEQFF. The CDR3 DNA follows: TGTGCCAGCAGCGTACTGAGTTACAATGAGCAGTTCTTC. The chain couples TRBV9 to TRBJ2-1, with D uncertain. The CDR3 loop spans 13 amino acids. Germline V gene sequence: CDR1 SGDLS, CDR2 YYNGEE. Trimming stripped 1 base from V and 4 bases from J, with 6 bases between.

The V and J genes are TRBV4-3 and TRBJ2-1; TRBD2 matches at 12 bases. This CDR3 has 17 residues. V dropped 0 bases and J dropped 6; count of bases not matched to a gene: 6. Germline CDR1 reads LGHNA; CDR2 reads YSLEER. Here the CDR3 reads CASSQELRLAGVNEQFF. CDR3 sequence (DNA): TGCGCCAGCAGCCAAGAACTCAGACTAGCGGGAGTCAATGAGCAGTTCTTC.

The chain is built from TRBV9 and TRBJ2-1; D uncertain. V was cut by 7 bases and J by 10 bases, with 6 bases left in between. The CDR3 has 9 residues. The germline gives CDR1 SGDLS, CDR2 YYNGEE. The CDR3, as DNA: TGTGCCAGCGGTAGAGAGCAGTTCTTC. Its protein is CASGREQFF.